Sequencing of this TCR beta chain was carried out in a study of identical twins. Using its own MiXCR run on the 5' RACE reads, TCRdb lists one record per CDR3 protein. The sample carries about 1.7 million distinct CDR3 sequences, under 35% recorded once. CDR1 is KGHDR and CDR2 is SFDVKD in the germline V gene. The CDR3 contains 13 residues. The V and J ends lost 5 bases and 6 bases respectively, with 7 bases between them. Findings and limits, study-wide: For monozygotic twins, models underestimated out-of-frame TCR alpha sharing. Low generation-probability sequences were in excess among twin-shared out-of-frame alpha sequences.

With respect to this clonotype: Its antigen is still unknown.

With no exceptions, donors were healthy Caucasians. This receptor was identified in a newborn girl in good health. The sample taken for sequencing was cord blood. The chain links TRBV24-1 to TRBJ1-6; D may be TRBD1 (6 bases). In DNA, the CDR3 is TGTGCCACCAGTGCCAGGGGTAATTCACCCCTCCACTTT. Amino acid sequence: CATSARGNSPLHF.